The 26 T cell receptor beta chains below come from one sample, sequenced in a study of human T cells and chemical hapten exposure. One entry per CDR3 protein, called by TCRdb with MiXCR from the RACE reads. The table lists 73,000 or so distinct CDR3 sequences, 8.5% to 9% of them singletons, with roughly 3% in the top ten. Time point specified: patch test 2, 6 weeks after DPC sensitization. Treatment in this sample: therapeutic diphenylcyclopropenone sensitization with weekly scalp DPC. The specimen comprised whole blood, sampled in connection with sensitization to the hapten diphenylcyclopropenone (DPC). The origin of the receptors is a woman aged 45-65 years with alopecia areata. Some clones in this sample may be carry-over from other donors' samples.

Only a few counts were recorded for this clonotype. The CDR3 DNA follows: TGTGCCAGCAGCTCACGAACACGGGGAGTTAACACCGGGGAGCTGTTTTTT. Translation gives CASSSRTRGVNTGELFF. The V gene is TRBV7-9, the J gene TRBJ2-2, with D maybe TRBD2 (5 bases). Germline V CDR1 and CDR2: SEHNR, FQNEAQ (reference sequence). Trimming stripped 4 bases from V and 2 bases from J, with 17 bases between. The CDR3 runs to 17 residues.

The chain employs TRBV2 and TRBJ1-2, with unresolved D. The CDR3 runs 14 residues. CDR1 SNHLY and CDR2 FYNNEI come from the germline V gene. V was pared by 4 bases and J by 3 bases, with 12 bases between. The CDR3 protein is CASSVLGVHYGYTF. The CDR3 DNA sequence: TGTGCCAGCAGTGTCCTAGGCGTCCACTATGGCTACACCTTC. Full variable domain (rest looked up from reference TRBV2 and TRBJ1-2): EPEVTQTPSHQVTQMGQEVILRCVPISNHLYFYWYRQILGQKVEFLVSFYNNEISEKSEIFDDQFSVERPDGSNFTLKIRSTKLEDSAMYFCASSVLGVHYGYTFGSGTRLTVV.

The CDR3 DNA is TGCGCCAGCAGTCCGGGACAGGGACTCCAAGAGACCCAGTACTTC. As protein: CASSPGQGLQETQYF. The V gene is TRBV5-1, the J gene TRBJ2-5; the match to TRBD1 covers 9 bases. J was trimmed by 1 base and V by 5 bases; bases with no gene match: 6. The CDR3 loop spans 15 amino acids. Germline CDR1 and CDR2: SGHRS and YFSETQ.

This clonotype appeared many times. The V call is TRBV5-1, the J call TRBJ2-3, with D perhaps assigned TRBD1 or TRBD2 (5 bases each). Between the trimmed V and J ends, which lost 0 bases and 2 bases, there was a span of 13 bases. There are 16 residues in the CDR3. Germline CDR1 is SGHRS and CDR2 is YFSETQ. CDR3 in amino acids: CASSLAGGGSTDTQYF. The CDR3 bases are TGCGCCAGCAGCTTGGCGGGTGGGGGTTCCACAGATACGCAGTATTTT. Based on the CDR3 plus reference TRBV5-1 and TRBJ2-3, the full variable domain is KAGVTQTPRYLIKTRGQQVTLSCSPISGHRSVSWYQQTPGQGLQFLFEYFSETQRNKGNFPGRFSGRQFSNSRSEMNVSTLELGDSALYLCASSLAGGGSTDTQYFGPGTRLTVL.

Ten or more counts support this clonotype. This sequence joins TRBV27 and TRBJ2-5; D gene unclear. The V gene's germline CDR1 is MNHEY and CDR2 SMNVEV (reference sequence). V lost 5 bases to trimming and J lost 4 bases, with 8 bases between them. The CDR3 covers 12 residues. The CDR3 DNA reads as TGTGCCAGCAGTCCGCAAGGAGAGACCCAGTACTTC. Protein product: CASSPQGETQYF.

The chain is built from TRBV10-3 and TRBJ2-3, with D tentatively TRBD2 (5 bases). Germline V gene data show CDR1 as ENHRY and CDR2 as SYGVKD. V was trimmed by 6 bases and J by 2 bases, leaving 15 bases between them. This CDR3 contains 15 residues. The CDR3, as DNA: TGTGCCATCAGACCCCGGGATCCCAACACAGATACGCAGTATTTT. Translation gives CAIRPRDPNTDTQYF.

The V call is TRBV30, the J call TRBJ2-1; D uncertain. Trimming shortened V by 4 bases and J by 10 bases, and 20 bases separated the two germline ends. Germline assignment: CDR1 GTSNPN and CDR2 SVGIG (reference sequence). The CDR3 covers 14 residues. The CDR3 sequence is CAWNGVSWGGEQFF. CDR3 nucleotides: TGTGCCTGGAACGGAGTAAGCTGGGGTGGGGAGCAGTTCTTC. Variable domain in full (rest from reference TRBV30 and TRBJ2-1): SQTIHQWPATLVQPVGSPLSLECTVEGTSNPNLYWYRQAAGRGLQLLFYSVGIGQISSEVPQNLSASRPQDRQFILSSKKLLLSDSGFYLCAWNGVSWGGEQFFGPGTRLTVL.

V is TRBV27 and J is TRBJ2-7; 7 nucleotides line up with TRBD2. With V trimmed by 3 bases and J by 2 bases, 7 bases remained unmatched. CDR3 length: 15 residues. CDR1 is MNHEY, CDR2 SMNVEV, per germline (reference sequence). In nucleotides, the CDR3 is TGTGCCAGCAGTTTGCGGGGCGGGGGTGCCTACGAGCAGTACTTC. This codes for CASSLRGGGAYEQYF.

This clonotype was seen a handful of times. The chain couples TRBV7-6 to TRBJ2-2; no clear D gene. The CDR3 loop spans 15 amino acids. The V gene lost 5 bases and the J gene lost 0 bases, with 10 bases spanning the gap. Germline-derived CDR1 and CDR2 are SGHVS and FNYEAQ. The CDR3 spells CASSPGPTNTGELFF. CDR3 DNA sequence: TGTGCCAGCAGCCCCGGACCGACGAACACCGGGGAGCTGTTTTTT.

The table lists this clonotype with a few counts. CDR3 nucleotides: TGTGCCAGCAGTTTTGCGGGACAGGCCAACAATGAGCAGTTCTTC. Translated, it gives CASSFAGQANNEQFF. The rearrangement links TRBV28 to TRBJ2-1; TRBD1 agrees at 8 bases. The germline CDR1 and CDR2 sequences are MDHEN and SYDVKM. The CDR3 is made up of 15 amino acids. J lost 5 bases, V lost 3 bases, and 6 bases had no gene match.

In this sample, this clonotype turned up a few times. This sequence joins TRBV12-3 or TRBV12-4 and TRBJ2-3; 7 bases line up with TRBD1. CDR3 size: 12 residues. The ends lost 5 bases at V and 6 bases at J; junction bases unmatched: 2. CDR3 nucleotide sequence: TGTGCCAGCAGTATACAGGGGGATACGCAGTATTTT. Translated, it gives CASSIQGDTQYF.

There are a few counts of this clonotype. V gene TRBV5-1 combines with J gene TRBJ2-5; TRBD1 aligns across 8 bases. Germline lookup yields CDR1 SGHRS and CDR2 YFSETQ. The CDR3 length is 14 residues. V lost 7 bases, J lost 4 bases, and 9 bases stayed unmatched. CDR3: CASRQTTGGETQYF. The CDR3 nucleotides read TGCGCCAGCCGTCAAACTACAGGGGGAGAGACCCAGTACTTC.

V usage is TRBV6-6 and J usage is TRBJ1-1; D is perhaps TRBD1 (5 bases). Germline CDR1 and CDR2: MNHNY and SVGAGI (reference sequence). V lost 5 bases and J 3 bases, leaving 10 bases between the germline ends. The CDR3 has 13 residues. CDR3 residues: CASSQGSYTEAFF. The DNA for the CDR3 is TGTGCCAGCAGTCAGGGTTCCTACACTGAAGCTTTCTTT.

This clonotype was counted at least ten times. The rearrangement joins TRBV7-9 to TRBJ1-5, with unresolved D. The CDR3 is 13 residues long. V lost 1 base and J 5 bases, leaving 6 bases between the germline ends. The V gene's germline CDR1 is SEHNR and CDR2 FQNEAQ (reference sequence). CDR3 in amino acids: CASSLGEDQPQHF. In nucleotides, the CDR3 is TGTGCCAGCAGCTTAGGAGAAGATCAGCCCCAGCATTTT.

This clonotype has just a few counts. The chain links TRBV6-2 or TRBV6-3 to TRBJ1-1, with D unclear. The length of the CDR3 is 15 residues. The ends were cut back, 6 bases at V and 6 bases at J, with 20 bases in the middle. Germline V lookup: CDR1 MNHEY, CDR2 SVGEGT. The CDR3 DNA follows: TGTGCCAGCAGCTACCGCATCGGGGAGGCGGCTGAAGCTTTCTTT. It yields the protein CASSYRIGEAAEAFF.

This clonotype was observed a handful of times. This chain uses TRBV19 with TRBJ1-4; D uncertain. Per the germline V gene, CDR1 is LNHDA and CDR2 is SQIVND (reference sequence). Trimming removed 3 bases at V and 0 bases at J, with 14 bases between. The CDR3 is 17 amino acids. CDR3 loop: CASSIPPGAATNEKLFF. CDR3 DNA: TGTGCCAGTAGTATCCCGCCCGGAGCCGCAACTAATGAAAAACTGTTTTTT.

This clonotype was picked up a small number of times. DNA of the CDR3: TGTGCCAGCAGTTTAGGTCTTCGAACCGGGGAGCTGTTTTTT. This codes for CASSLGLRTGELFF. The V and J genes are TRBV12-3 or TRBV12-4 and TRBJ2-2; no firm D call. The CDR3 length is 14 residues. V was pared by 1 base and J by 5 bases, with 8 bases between.

This clonotype was picked up a small number of times. This sequence joins TRBV20-1 and TRBJ2-7; no clear D. Trimming took 0 bases from V and 2 from J, leaving 14 bases between them. CDR1 and CDR2 (germline): DFQATT, SNEGSKA (reference sequence). This CDR3 contains 15 residues. The CDR3 sequence: CSARDGAGWAYEQYF. CDR3 DNA: TGCAGTGCTAGAGATGGTGCCGGCTGGGCCTACGAGCAGTACTTC.

This clonotype was seen more than once but under ten times. The V call is TRBV19, the J call TRBJ1-1, with unresolved D. Germline CDR1 reads LNHDA; CDR2 reads SQIVND (reference sequence). V was shortened by 3 bases and J by 3 bases, with 11 bases between the two germline ends. This CDR3 has 14 residues. The CDR3 DNA reads as TGTGCCAGTAGTATTACCACGGTGGACACTGAAGCTTTCTTT. Its protein product is CASSITTVDTEAFF.

CDR3 in amino acids: CASSLNTGRNEQFF. The CDR3 DNA follows: TGTGCCAGCAGCTTAAACACGGGGCGCAATGAGCAGTTCTTC. The rearrangement joins TRBV7-9 to TRBJ2-1, with D possibly being TRBD1 or TRBD2 (5 bases each). CDR3 length: 14 residues. The germline V gene has CDR1 SEHNR and CDR2 FQNEAQ (reference sequence). V lost 2 bases to trimming and J lost 6 bases, with 11 bases between them.

Worth noting for this clonotype: An end of the junction differs from the germline gene, which may be a read error. This rearrangement joins TRBV18 to TRBJ1-5; no firm D call. CDR3 length: 13 residues. The V gene's germline CDR1 is KGHSH and CDR2 LQKENI. Here the CDR3 reads CASSPGLDQPQHF. Written as DNA, the CDR3 is TGTGCCAGCTCACCAGGGCTTGATCAACCCCAGCATTTT.

The rearrangement joins TRBV6-5 to TRBJ2-2, with TRBD2 matching 9 bases. Germline loops: CDR1 MNHEY, CDR2 SVGAGI. V lost 2 bases to trimming and J lost 6 bases; unmatched junction nucleotides: 4. This CDR3 comprises 15 residues. The CDR3 sequence is CASSYRGGGAGELFF. CDR3 nucleotides: TGTGCCAGCAGTTACCGAGGCGGGGGGGCCGGGGAGCTGTTTTTT.

V is TRBV28 and J is TRBJ2-1, with D perhaps matching TRBD1 or TRBD2 (5 bases each). The germline V gene has CDR1 MDHEN and CDR2 SYDVKM. CDR3 length: 13 amino acids. V lost 1 base, J lost 12 bases, and 13 bases lay in between. Written as DNA, the CDR3 is TGTGCCAGCAGTTTATCGGGGCCCTTGGGGCAGTTCTTC. Encoded protein: CASSLSGPLGQFF.

The chain recombines TRBV20-1 with TRBJ1-1; D is perhaps TRBD1 (5 bases). The germline gives CDR1 DFQATT, CDR2 SNEGSKA (reference sequence). There are 11 residues in the CDR3. In DNA, the CDR3 is TGCAGCTGTCCGAGGGGCACTGAAGCTTTCTTT. Protein: CSCPRGTEAFF.

The chain uses TRBV7-2 and TRBJ2-3; 12 bases are a match to TRBD1. The CDR3 has 16 amino acids. Germline loops: CDR1 SGHTA, CDR2 FQGNSA. The J segment lost 5 bases and the V segment lost 3 bases, leaving 6 bases of the junction unmatched. CDR3: CASSLGTGGAIDTQYF. The DNA of the CDR3 is TGTGCCAGCAGCTTGGGGACAGGGGGCGCCATAGATACGCAGTATTTT.

The table lists this clonotype with many counts. The genes are TRBV20-1 and TRBJ2-4; D perhaps matches TRBD1 (5 bases). The CDR3 extends over 15 amino acids. Germline CDR1 DFQATT, CDR2 SNEGSKA (reference sequence). The V end lost 0 bases, the J end lost 8 bases, and 17 bases lay between the germline ends. The CDR3 spells CSARDRNQGQHIQYF. The CDR3 DNA follows: TGCAGTGCTAGAGATAGGAACCAGGGTCAGCACATTCAGTACTTC.